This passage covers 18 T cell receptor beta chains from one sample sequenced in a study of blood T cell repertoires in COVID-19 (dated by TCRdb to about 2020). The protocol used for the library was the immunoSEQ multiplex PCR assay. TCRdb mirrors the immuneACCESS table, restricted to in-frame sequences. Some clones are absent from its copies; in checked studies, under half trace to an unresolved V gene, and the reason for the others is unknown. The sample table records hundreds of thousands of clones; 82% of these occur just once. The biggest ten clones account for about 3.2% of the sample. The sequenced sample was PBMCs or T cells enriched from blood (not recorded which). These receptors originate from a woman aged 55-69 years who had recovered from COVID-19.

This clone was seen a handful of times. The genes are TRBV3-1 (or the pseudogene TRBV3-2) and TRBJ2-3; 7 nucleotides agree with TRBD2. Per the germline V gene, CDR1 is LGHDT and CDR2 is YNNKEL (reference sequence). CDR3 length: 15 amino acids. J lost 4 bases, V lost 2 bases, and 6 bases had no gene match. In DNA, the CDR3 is TGTGCCAGCAGCCAAAGTCGGGCGGGAGCAGATACGCAGTATTTT. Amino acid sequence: CASSQSRAGADTQYF.

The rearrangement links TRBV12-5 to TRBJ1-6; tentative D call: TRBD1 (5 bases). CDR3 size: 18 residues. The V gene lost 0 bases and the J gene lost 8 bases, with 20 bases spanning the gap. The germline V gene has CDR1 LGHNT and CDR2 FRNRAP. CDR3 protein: CASGLVLGIGGTHSPLHF. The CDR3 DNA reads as TGTGCTAGTGGTTTGGTATTAGGGATCGGGGGAACTCATTCACCCCTCCACTTT.

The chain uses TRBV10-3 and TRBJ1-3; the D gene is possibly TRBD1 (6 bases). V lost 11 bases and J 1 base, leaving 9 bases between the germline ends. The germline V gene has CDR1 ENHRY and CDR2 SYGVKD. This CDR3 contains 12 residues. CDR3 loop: CAAGVSGNTIYF. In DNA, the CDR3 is TGTGCCGCAGGGGTATCTGGAAACACCATATATTTT.

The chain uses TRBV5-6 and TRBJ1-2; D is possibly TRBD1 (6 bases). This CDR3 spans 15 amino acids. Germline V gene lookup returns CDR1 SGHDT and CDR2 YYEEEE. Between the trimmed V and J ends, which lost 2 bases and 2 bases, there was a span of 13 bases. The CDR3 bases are TGTGCCAGCAGCTTTGGAACAGGGAGAAACTATGGCTACACCTTC. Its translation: CASSFGTGRNYGYTF.

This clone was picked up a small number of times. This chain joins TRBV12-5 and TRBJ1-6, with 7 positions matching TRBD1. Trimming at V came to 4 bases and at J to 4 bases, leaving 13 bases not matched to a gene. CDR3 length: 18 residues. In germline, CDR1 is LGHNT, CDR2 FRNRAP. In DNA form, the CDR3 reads TGTGCTAGTGGTTCTTTAGCTCGGGACAGCAAATATAATTCACCCCTCCACTTT. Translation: CASGSLARDSKYNSPLHF.

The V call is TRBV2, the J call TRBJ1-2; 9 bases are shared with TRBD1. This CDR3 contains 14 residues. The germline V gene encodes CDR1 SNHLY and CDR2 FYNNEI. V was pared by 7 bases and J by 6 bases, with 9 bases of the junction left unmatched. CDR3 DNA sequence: TGTGCCAGCACCCTAGAGGGACAGGGAGATGGCTACACCTTC. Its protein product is CASTLEGQGDGYTF. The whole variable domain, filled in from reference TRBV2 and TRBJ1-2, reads EPEVTQTPSHQVTQMGQEVILRCVPISNHLYFYWYRQILGQKVEFLVSFYNNEISEKSEIFDDQFSVERPDGSNFTLKIRSTKLEDSAMYFCASTLEGQGDGYTFGSGTRLTVV.

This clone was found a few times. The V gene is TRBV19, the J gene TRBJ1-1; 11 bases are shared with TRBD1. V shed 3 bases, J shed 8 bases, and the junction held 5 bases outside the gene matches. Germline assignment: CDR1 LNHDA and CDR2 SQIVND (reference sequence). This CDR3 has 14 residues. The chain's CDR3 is CASSIGQGAGEAFF. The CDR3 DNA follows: TGTGCCAGTAGTATTGGACAGGGGGCGGGGGAAGCTTTCTTT.

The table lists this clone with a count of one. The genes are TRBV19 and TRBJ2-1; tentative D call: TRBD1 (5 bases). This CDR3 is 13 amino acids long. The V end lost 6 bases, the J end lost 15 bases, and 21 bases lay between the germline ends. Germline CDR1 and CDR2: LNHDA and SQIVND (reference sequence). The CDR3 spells CASSRELRVSPFF. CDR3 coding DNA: TGTGCCAGTAGCAGGGAACTCCGGGTGTCCCCGTTCTTC.

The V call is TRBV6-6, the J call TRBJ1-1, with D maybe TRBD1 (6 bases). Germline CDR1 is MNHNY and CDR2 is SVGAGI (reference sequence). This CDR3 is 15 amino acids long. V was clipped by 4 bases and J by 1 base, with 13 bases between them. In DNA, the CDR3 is TGTGCCAGCAGTTCCTCCGGGACAACGAACACTGAAGCTTTCTTT. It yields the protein CASSSSGTTNTEAFF.

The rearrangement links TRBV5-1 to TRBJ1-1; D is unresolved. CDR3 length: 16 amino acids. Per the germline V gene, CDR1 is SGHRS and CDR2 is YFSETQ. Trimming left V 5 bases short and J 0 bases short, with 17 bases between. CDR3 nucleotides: TGCGCCAGCAGGCGATCTCGAACTGACTTGAACACTGAAGCTTTCTTT. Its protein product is CASRRSRTDLNTEAFF.

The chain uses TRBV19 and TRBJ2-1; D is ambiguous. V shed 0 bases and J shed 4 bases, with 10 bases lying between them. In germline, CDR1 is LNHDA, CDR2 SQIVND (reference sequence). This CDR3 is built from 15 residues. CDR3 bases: TGTGCCAGTAGTATAGAGGCTCGAACATACAATGAGCAGTTCTTC. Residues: CASSIEARTYNEQFF.

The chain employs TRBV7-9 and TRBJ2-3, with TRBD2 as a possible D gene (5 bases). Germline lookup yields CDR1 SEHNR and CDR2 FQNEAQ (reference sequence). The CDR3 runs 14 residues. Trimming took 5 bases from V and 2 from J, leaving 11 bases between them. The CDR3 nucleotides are TGTGCCAGCAGCCCCCACGGGGTCACAGATACGCAGTATTTT. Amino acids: CASSPHGVTDTQYF.

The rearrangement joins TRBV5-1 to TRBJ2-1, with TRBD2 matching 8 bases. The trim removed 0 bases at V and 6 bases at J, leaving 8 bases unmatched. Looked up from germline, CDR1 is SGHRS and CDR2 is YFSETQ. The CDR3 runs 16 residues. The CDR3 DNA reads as TGCGCCAGCAGCTTGGCCTGGTCGGGAGGGCCCAATGAGCAGTTCTTC. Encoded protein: CASSLAWSGGPNEQFF.

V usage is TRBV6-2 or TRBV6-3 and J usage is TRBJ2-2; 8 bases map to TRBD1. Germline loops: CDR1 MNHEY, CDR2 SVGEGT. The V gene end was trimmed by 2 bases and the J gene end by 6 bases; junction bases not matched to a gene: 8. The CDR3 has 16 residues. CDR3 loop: CASSYPSRTGPGELFF. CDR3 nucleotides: TGTGCCAGCAGTTACCCTAGCCGGACAGGGCCCGGGGAGCTGTTTTTT.

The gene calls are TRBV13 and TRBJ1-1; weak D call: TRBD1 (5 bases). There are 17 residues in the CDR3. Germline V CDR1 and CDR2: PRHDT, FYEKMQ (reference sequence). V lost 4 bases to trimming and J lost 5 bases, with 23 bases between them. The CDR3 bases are TGTGCCAGCAGCTCTTTCGACAGCGAGACTGCGAATACTGAAGCTTTCTTT. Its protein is CASSSFDSETANTEAFF.

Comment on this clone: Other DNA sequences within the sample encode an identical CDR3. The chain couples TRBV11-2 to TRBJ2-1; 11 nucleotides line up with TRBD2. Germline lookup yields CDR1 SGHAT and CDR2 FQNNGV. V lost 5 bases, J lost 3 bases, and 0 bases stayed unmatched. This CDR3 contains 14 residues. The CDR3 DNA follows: TGTGCCAGCAGCCTAGCGGGGGGCTACAATGAGCAGTTCTTC. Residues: CASSLAGGYNEQFF.

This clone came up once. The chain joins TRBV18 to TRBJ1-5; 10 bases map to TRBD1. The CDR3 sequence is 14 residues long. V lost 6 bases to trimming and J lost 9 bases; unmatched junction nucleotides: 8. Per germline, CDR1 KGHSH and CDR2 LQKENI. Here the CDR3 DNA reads TGTGCCAGCTCGCCGGGACAGGGGAATTGGCCCCAGCATTTT. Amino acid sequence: CASSPGQGNWPQHF.

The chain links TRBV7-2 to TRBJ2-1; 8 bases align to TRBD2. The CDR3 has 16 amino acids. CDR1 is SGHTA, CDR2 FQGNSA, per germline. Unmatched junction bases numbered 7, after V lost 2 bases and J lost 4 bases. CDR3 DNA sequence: TGTGCCAGCAGCTTATCCGGGGGGGCTAATTACAATGAGCAGTTCTTC. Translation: CASSLSGGANYNEQFF.